This is a list of T cell receptor beta chains from one sample in a study of T-cell memory formation after mild COVID-19. From the 5' RACE reads, TCRdb called clonotypes with MiXCR, one entry per CDR3 protein. The table shows approximately 450,000 distinct CDR3 sequences, with approximately 18% occurring only once. Sequencing was performed on PBMCs or a T cell subset sorted from them (not recorded which). All receptors derive from an adult woman who had mild COVID-19 (a few samples of this study predate the infection). Cell type and time point are not known. CDR3s include the opening cysteine and the closing phenylalanine or tryptophan. The D gene is left open where the match is weak. Rows may omit the clone size; those that give it use once, few, many or a size class.

v_call	clone_size	j_call	d_call	cdr3_length	cdr3_nt	cdr3_aa
TRBV20-1	-	TRBJ1-1	-	12	TGCAGTGCTAGAGGGGGACGGGTCGAAGCTTTCTTT	CSARGGRVEAFF
TRBV7-6	many	TRBJ2-3	TRBD2	16	TGTGCCAGCAGCCGAAGCGGGACTGGCAACACAGATACGCAGTATTTT	CASSRSGTGNTDTQYF
TRBV2	-	TRBJ2-5	-	14	TGTGCCAGCAGGACTCGAGGCGCACAAGAGACCCAGTACTTC	CASRTRGAQETQYF
TRBV25-1	-	TRBJ1-5	-	14	TGTGCCAGCAGTGATGGGGGCTGGGGTCAGCCCCAGCATTTT	CASSDGGWGQPQHF
TRBV9	few	TRBJ2-3	-	16	TGTGCCAGCAGCGTATGGGTAGCGGAGAGCACAGATACGCAGTATTTT	CASSVWVAESTDTQYF
TRBV10-3	-	TRBJ2-1	TRBD2	16	TGTGCCATGCGGTCCGGTAGCGGGAGGGGAAACAATGAGCAGTTCTTC	CAMRSGSGRGNNEQFF
TRBV5-1	few	TRBJ2-1	TRBD2	17	TGCGCCAGCAGCCCCCGGCGCCAGCGGGAGGGCCGGAATGAGCAGTTCTTC	CASSPRRQREGRNEQFF
TRBV7-2	-	TRBJ2-3	-	15	TGTGCCAGCAGCTCACCCTCGAGACCCATAGATACGCAGTATTTT	CASSSPSRPIDTQYF
TRBV12-3/TRBV12-4	-	TRBJ2-1	TRBD2	15	TGTGCCAGCAGTTTTCGCCAAGGACTAGTTGATGAGCAGTTCTTC	CASSFRQGLVDEQFF
TRBV20-1	few	TRBJ2-7	TRBD1	13	TGCAGTGCGCCCGGGACAGTCCGCTACGAGCAGTACTTC	CSAPGTVRYEQYF
TRBV4-3	few	TRBJ2-4	-	15	TGCGCCAGCAGCCAAGATGTTCGGGCCAAAAACATTCAGTACTTC	CASSQDVRAKNIQYF
TRBV12-3/TRBV12-4	-	TRBJ2-7	-	13	TGTGCCAGCAGTCTCCGGGGAGATTACGAGCAGTACTTC	CASSLRGDYEQYF
TRBV12-3/TRBV12-4	few	TRBJ1-1	-	14	TGTGCCAGCAGTTTCCCAGGGCGAGGCACTGAAGCTTTCTTT	CASSFPGRGTEAFF
TRBV6-1	few	TRBJ1-1	-	16	TGTGCCAGCAGTCCCCGGAGGCGACAGTTAAACACTGAAGCTTTCTTT	CASSPRRRQLNTEAFF
TRBV10-3	few	TRBJ2-1	TRBD1	14	TGTGCCATCAGAGGGACAGTCTCCTACAATGAGCAGTTCTTC	CAIRGTVSYNEQFF
TRBV15	-	TRBJ1-6	-	15	TGTGCCACCAGCAGTGGGAGACGGTTTAATTCACCCCTCCACTTT	CATSSGRRFNSPLHF
TRBV2	few	TRBJ1-5	-	14	TGTGCCAGCAGTACCGGGATTTTCAATCAGCCCCAGCATTTT	CASSTGIFNQPQHF
TRBV5-1	-	TRBJ2-7	-	15	TGCGCCAGCAGCTTCGGAGGGACAGCCTCCTACGAGCAGTACTTC	CASSFGGTASYEQYF
TRBV5-1	-	TRBJ1-2	-	20	TGCGCCAGCAGCTTGGCCCCCGCGTATGGCAGACGCCCTGATAACTATGGCTACACCTTC	CASSLAPAYGRRPDNYGYTF
TRBV27	few	TRBJ1-5	-	14	TGTGCCAGCAGTCCTAGGACTGTTGATCAGCCCCAGCATTTT	CASSPRTVDQPQHF
TRBV6-1	-	TRBJ2-2	-	15	TGTGCCAGCAGTGAAGAAGAACGGCTGAGCGGGGAGCTGTTTTTT	CASSEEERLSGELFF
TRBV12-3/TRBV12-4	-	TRBJ1-1	TRBD1	14	TGTGCCAGCAGTCCGGGGACAGGGCACACTGAAGCTTTCTTT	CASSPGTGHTEAFF
TRBV20-1	few	TRBJ1-2	-	12	TGCAGTGCTAGAGGCAAATCCTATGGCTACACCTTC	CSARGKSYGYTF
TRBV7-2	few	TRBJ1-6	-	15	TGTGCCAGCAGCACTCGACTCGTGAGGAATTCACCCCTCCACTTT	CASSTRLVRNSPLHF
TRBV3-1	-	TRBJ1-2	-	13	TGTGCCAGCAGCCAAGGGGAGCCGCTGGGCTACACCTTC	CASSQGEPLGYTF
TRBV9	-	TRBJ2-3	TRBD1	17	TGTGCCAGCACCGGGGGACAGGGTGTTTCGTTCACAGATACGCAGTATTTT	CASTGGQGVSFTDTQYF
TRBV4-1	many	TRBJ2-1	TRBD2	15	TGCGCCAGCAGTCATAGCGGGGGGGCCTACAATGAGCAGTTCTTC	CASSHSGGAYNEQFF
TRBV29-1	-	TRBJ2-7	-	14	TGCAGCGCCTCACTAGCCCGCGAGAACTACGAGCAGTACTTC	CSASLARENYEQYF
TRBV27	few	TRBJ2-7	-	15	TGTGCCAGCAGTTTTATCCGGGACGTAGACTACGAGCAGTACTTC	CASSFIRDVDYEQYF
TRBV29-1	few	TRBJ2-1	-	13	TGCAGCGTTGAAGACCCCCAGAGCAATGAGCAGTTCTTC	CSVEDPQSNEQFF
TRBV4-1	-	TRBJ2-5	TRBD2	13	TGCGCCAGCAGCCAATTGGGGGGGGAGACCCAGTACTTC	CASSQLGGETQYF
TRBV7-3	-	TRBJ2-2	TRBD2	16	TGTGCCAGCAGCTCACAACCGGGGAGGGTCGCCGGGGAGCTGTTTTTT	CASSSQPGRVAGELFF
TRBV11-3	-	TRBJ2-3	TRBD2	16	TGTGCCAGCAGCTTAGTTGCGGGAGGGATTACAGATACGCAGTATTTT	CASSLVAGGITDTQYF
TRBV7-2	-	TRBJ1-2	-	12	TGTGCCAGCAGCTTGACGGCGTATGGCTACACCTTC	CASSLTAYGYTF
TRBV12-3/TRBV12-4	few	TRBJ1-4	-	13	TGTGCCAGCAGGGCGCCTTCAAATGAAAAACTGTTTTTT	CASRAPSNEKLFF
TRBV18	-	TRBJ2-7	-	14	TGTGCCAGCTCACCACCGGAAAGAACCTACGAGCAGTACTTC	CASSPPERTYEQYF
TRBV11-2	-	TRBJ1-4	TRBD1	15	TGTGCCAGCAGCTTCTCGACAGGGCGGGATGAAAAACTGTTTTTT	CASSFSTGRDEKLFF
TRBV30	-	TRBJ1-1	-	12	TGTGCCTGGAGAGGCGCAGGGTCGGGAGCTTTCTTT	CAWRGAGSGAFF
TRBV7-2	few	TRBJ2-7	-	13	TGTGCCAGCAGCCCCGCAAGTGTCCACGAGCAGTACTTC	CASSPASVHEQYF
TRBV29-1	-	TRBJ2-7	-	11	TGCAGCGTTGCCGTTACCTACGAGCAGTACTTC	CSVAVTYEQYF
TRBV6-1	few	TRBJ2-2	-	19	TGTGCCAGCAGTGAATTCGTGACCCCGCGCCCTACGAACACCGGGGAGCTGTTTTTT	CASSEFVTPRPTNTGELFF
TRBV5-1	-	TRBJ2-3	-	15	TGCGCCAGCAGCTTTGAGGACGGCAGCACAGATACGCAGTATTTT	CASSFEDGSTDTQYF
TRBV12-3/TRBV12-4	few	TRBJ1-2	-	13	TGTGCCAGTCGTGGGGACGGAGGTACTGGCTACACCTTC	CASRGDGGTGYTF
TRBV6-2/TRBV6-3	-	TRBJ2-1	TRBD2	22	TGTGCCAGCAGCACACCTTCAGAGACTAGCGGGAAAGTCACCAGCTCCTACAATGAGCAGTTCTTC	CASSTPSETSGKVTSSYNEQFF
TRBV3-1	-	TRBJ2-7	-	14	TGTGCCAGCAGCCAAGCGCGTCCTGTGGACGAGCAGTACTTC	CASSQARPVDEQYF
TRBV18	-	TRBJ2-5	TRBD1	14	TGTGCCAGCTCGTCCGGGACAGGCCTAGAGACCCAGTACTTC	CASSSGTGLETQYF
TRBV12-3/TRBV12-4	few	TRBJ1-2	-	13	TGTGCCAGCAGCCCTGGGATCCCGAACGGGTACACCTTC	CASSPGIPNGYTF
TRBV12-3/TRBV12-4	-	TRBJ2-1	-	15	TGTGCCAGCAGTTTAATGTCGAGCTCCTACAATGAGCAGTTCTTC	CASSLMSSSYNEQFF
TRBV6-5	few	TRBJ2-7	-	16	TGTGCCAGCAGTTTCACCAGGGGGCGGGGGTCCTACGAGCAGTACTTC	CASSFTRGRGSYEQYF
TRBV11-3	-	TRBJ2-5	-	14	TGTGCCAGCACTGGCGGAGGGGGGCAAGAGACCCAGTACTTC	CASTGGGGQETQYF
TRBV5-1	-	TRBJ1-2	-	15	TGCGCCAGCAGCTTAGACATCCTCGGAGGCTATGGCTACACCTTC	CASSLDILGGYGYTF
TRBV5-6	-	TRBJ2-1	TRBD1	14	TGTGCCAGCAGCTCCTGGACAGGATACAATGAGCAGTTCTTC	CASSSWTGYNEQFF
TRBV4-1	-	TRBJ1-3	-	15	TGCGCCAGCAGCGGGGTCGGGTTTTCTGGAAACACCATATATTTT	CASSGVGFSGNTIYF
TRBV3-1	few	TRBJ1-1	-	14	TGTGCCAGCAGCCAACCTCGACGGGGCGGTGAAGCTTTCTTT	CASSQPRRGGEAFF
TRBV7-8	few	TRBJ2-5	-	13	TGTGCCAGCGCCCCTGACCACTCTAGACCCCAGTACTTC	CASAPDHSRPQYF